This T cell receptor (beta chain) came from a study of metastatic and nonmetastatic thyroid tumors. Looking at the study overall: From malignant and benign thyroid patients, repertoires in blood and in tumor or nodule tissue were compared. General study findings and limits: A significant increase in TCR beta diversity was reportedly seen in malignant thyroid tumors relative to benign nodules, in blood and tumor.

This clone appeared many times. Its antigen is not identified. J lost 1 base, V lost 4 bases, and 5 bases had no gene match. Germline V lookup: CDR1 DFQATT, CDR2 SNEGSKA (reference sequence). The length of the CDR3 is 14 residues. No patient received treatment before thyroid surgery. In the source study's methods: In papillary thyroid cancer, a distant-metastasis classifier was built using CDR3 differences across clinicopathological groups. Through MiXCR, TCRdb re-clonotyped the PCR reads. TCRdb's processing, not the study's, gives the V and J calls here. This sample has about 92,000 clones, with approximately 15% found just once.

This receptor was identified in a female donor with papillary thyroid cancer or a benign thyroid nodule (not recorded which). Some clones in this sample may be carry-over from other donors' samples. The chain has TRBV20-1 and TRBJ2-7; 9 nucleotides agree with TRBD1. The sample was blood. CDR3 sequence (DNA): TGCAGTGCTATGGGGGACAGGGAATCCTACGAGCAGTACTTC. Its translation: CSAMGDRESYEQYF.